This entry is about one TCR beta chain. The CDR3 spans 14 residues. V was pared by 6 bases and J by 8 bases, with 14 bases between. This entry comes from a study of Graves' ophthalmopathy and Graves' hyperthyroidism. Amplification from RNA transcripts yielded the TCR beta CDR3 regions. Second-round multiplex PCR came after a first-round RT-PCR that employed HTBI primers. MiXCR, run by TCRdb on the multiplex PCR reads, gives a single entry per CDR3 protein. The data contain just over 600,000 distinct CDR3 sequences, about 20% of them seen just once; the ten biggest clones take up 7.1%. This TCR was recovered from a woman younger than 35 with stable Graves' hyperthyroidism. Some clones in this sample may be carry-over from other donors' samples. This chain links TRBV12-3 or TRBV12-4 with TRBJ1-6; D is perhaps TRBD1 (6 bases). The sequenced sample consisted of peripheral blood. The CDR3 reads CASRIGTQDSPLHF. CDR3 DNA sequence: TGTGCCAGCAGGATCGGGACACAGGATTCACCCCTCCACTTT.